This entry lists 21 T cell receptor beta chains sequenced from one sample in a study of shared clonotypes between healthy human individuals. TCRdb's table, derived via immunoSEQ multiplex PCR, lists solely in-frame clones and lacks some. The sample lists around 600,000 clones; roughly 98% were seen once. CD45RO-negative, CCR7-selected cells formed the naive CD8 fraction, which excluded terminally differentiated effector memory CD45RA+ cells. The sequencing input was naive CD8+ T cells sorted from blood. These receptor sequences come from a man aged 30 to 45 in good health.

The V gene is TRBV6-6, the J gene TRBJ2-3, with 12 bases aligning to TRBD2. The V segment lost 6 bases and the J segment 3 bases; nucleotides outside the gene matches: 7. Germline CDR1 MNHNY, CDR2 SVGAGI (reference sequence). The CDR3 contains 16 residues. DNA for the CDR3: TGTGCCAGCAGCCCTACTAGCGGGAGGTTTACAGATACGCAGTATTTT. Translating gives CASSPTSGRFTDTQYF.

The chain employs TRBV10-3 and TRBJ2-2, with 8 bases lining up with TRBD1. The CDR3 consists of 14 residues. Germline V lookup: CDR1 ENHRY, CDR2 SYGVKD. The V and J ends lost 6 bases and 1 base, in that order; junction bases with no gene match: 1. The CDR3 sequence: CAIRGTGNTGELFF. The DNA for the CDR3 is TGTGCCATCAGAGGGACAGGGAACACCGGGGAGCTGTTTTTT.

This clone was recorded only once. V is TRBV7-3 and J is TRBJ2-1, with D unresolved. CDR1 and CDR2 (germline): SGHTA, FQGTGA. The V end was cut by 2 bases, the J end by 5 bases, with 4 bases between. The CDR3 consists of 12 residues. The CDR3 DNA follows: TGTGCCAGCAGCTTAGGGAACAATGAGCAGTTCTTC. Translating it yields CASSLGNNEQFF. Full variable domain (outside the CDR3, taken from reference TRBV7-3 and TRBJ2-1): GAGVSQTPSNKVTEKGKYVELRCDPISGHTALYWYRQSLGQGPEFLIYFQGTGAADDSGLPNDRFFAVRPEGSVSTLKIQRTERGDSAVYLCASSLGNNEQFFGPGTRLTVL.

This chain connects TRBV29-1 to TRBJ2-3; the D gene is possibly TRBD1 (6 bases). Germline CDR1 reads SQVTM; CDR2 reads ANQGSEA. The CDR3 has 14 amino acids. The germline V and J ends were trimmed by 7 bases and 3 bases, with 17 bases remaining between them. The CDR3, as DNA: TGCAGCGCCAACAGAGGGGGAGCGACAGATACGCAGTATTTT. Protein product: CSANRGGATDTQYF.

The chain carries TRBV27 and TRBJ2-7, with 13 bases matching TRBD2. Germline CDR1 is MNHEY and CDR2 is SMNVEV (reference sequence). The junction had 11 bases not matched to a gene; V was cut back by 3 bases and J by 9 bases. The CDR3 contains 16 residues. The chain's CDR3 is CASSLAGTSGINGQYF. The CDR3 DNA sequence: TGTGCCAGCAGTTTGGCCGGGACTAGCGGGATTAACGGGCAGTACTTC.

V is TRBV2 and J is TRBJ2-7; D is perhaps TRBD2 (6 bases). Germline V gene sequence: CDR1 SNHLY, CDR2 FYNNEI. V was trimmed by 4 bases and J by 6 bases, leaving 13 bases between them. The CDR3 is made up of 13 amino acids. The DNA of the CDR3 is TGTGCCAGCAGTGCTAACTTGGGGGGCGAGCAGTACTTC. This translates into CASSANLGGEQYF.

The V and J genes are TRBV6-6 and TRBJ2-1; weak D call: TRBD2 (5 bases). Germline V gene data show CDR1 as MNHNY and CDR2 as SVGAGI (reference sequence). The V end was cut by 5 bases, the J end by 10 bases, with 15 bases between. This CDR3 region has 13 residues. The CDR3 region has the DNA TGTGCCAGCAGTCCCGGACTCGCCCTGGAGCAGTTCTTC. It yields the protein CASSPGLALEQFF.

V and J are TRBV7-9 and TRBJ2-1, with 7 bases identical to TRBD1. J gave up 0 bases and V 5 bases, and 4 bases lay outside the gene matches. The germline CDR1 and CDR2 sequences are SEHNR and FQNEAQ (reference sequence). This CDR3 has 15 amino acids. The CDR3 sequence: CASSMTGRSYNEQFF. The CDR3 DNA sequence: TGTGCCAGCAGCATGACAGGGCGCTCCTACAATGAGCAGTTCTTC. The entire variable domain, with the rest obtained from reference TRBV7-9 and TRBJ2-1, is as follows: DTGVSQNPRHKITKRGQNVTFRCDPISEHNRLYWYRQTLGQGPEFLTYFQNEAQLEKSRLLSDRFSAERPKGSFSTLEIQRTEQGDSAMYLCASSMTGRSYNEQFFGPGTRLTVL.

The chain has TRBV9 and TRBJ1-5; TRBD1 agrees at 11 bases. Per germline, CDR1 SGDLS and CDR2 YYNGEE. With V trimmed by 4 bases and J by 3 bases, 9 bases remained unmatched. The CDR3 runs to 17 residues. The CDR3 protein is CASSSGTGGQNNQPQHF. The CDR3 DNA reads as TGTGCCAGCAGCTCAGGGACAGGGGGACAAAACAATCAGCCCCAGCATTTT.

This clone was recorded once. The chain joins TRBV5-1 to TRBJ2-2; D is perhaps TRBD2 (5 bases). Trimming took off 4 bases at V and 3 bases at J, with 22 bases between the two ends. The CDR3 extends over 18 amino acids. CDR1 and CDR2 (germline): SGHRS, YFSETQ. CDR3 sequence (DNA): TGCGCCAGCAGCCCTCACCTCCCTGAATCTAGCCACACCGGGGAGCTGTTTTTT. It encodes CASSPHLPESSHTGELFF.

The CDR3 reads CASSVGSDTDTQYF. CDR3 bases: TGTGCCAGCAGCGTAGGTTCCGACACAGATACGCAGTATTTT. The chain carries TRBV9 and TRBJ2-3; the D is unclear. Germline V gives CDR1 SGDLS, CDR2 YYNGEE. The CDR3 loop spans 14 amino acids. Between the trimmed V and J ends, which lost 0 bases and 2 bases, there was a span of 7 bases. Together with reference TRBV9 and TRBJ2-3, the CDR3 gives the full variable domain: DSGVTQTPKHLITATGQRVTLRCSPRSGDLSVYWYQQSLDQGLQFLIQYYNGEERAKGNILERFSAQQFPDLHSELNLSSLELGDSALYFCASSVGSDTDTQYFGPGTRLTVL.

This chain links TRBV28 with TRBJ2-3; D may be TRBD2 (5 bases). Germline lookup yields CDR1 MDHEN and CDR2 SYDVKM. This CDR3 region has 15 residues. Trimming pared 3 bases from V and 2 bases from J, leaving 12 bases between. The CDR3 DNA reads TGTGCCAGCAGTTTCGGGGAATCACACACAGATACGCAGTATTTT. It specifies CASSFGESHTDTQYF.

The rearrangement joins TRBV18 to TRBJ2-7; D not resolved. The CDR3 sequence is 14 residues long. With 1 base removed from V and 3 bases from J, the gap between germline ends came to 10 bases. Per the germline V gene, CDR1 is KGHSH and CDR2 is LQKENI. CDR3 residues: CASSPLYLDYEQYF. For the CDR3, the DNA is TGTGCCAGCTCACCACTGTACCTAGACTACGAGCAGTACTTC.

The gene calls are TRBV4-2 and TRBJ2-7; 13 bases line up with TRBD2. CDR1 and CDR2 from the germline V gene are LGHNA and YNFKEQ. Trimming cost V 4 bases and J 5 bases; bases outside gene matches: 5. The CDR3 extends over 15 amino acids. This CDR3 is CASSRGTSGKDEQYF. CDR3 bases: TGTGCCAGCAGCCGAGGGACTAGCGGGAAGGACGAGCAGTACTTC.

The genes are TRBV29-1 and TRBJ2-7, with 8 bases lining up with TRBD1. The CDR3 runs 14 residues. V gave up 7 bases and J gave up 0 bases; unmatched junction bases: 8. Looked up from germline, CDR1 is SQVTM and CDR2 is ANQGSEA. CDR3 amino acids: CSAGDRNHSYEQYF. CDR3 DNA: TGCAGCGCCGGGGACAGGAACCACTCCTACGAGCAGTACTTC.

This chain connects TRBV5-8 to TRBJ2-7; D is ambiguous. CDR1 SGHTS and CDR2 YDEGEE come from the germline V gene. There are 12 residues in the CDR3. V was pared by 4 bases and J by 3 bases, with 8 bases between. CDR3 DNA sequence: TGTGCCAGCAGCCTCGACGGCTACGAGCAGTACTTC. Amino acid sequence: CASSLDGYEQYF.

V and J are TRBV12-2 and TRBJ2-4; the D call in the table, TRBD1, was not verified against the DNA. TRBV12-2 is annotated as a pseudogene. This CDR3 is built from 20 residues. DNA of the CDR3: TGTGCAAGTCGCTTAGGTAGGACACAGGGGATTCTGCAGCCAAAAAACATTCAGTACTTC. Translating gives CASRLGRTQGILQPKNIQYF.

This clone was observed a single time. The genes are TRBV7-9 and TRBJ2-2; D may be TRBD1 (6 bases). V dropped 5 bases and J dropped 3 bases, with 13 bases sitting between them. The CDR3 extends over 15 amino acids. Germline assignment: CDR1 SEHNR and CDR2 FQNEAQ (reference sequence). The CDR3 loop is CASSLRDTYTGELFF. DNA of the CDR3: TGTGCCAGCAGCCTCCGGGACACTTACACCGGGGAGCTGTTTTTT. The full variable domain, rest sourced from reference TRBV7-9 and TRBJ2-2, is DTGVSQNPRHKITKRGQNVTFRCDPISEHNRLYWYRQTLGQGPEFLTYFQNEAQLEKSRLLSDRFSAERPKGSFSTLEIQRTEQGDSAMYLCASSLRDTYTGELFFGEGSRLTVL.

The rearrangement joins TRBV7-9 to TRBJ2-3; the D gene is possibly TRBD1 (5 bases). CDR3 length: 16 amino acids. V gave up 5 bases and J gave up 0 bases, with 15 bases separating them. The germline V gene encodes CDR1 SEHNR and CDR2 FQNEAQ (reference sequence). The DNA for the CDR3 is TGTGCCAGCAGCACCCTCAGGGCCACTAGCACAGATACGCAGTATTTT. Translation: CASSTLRATSTDTQYF.

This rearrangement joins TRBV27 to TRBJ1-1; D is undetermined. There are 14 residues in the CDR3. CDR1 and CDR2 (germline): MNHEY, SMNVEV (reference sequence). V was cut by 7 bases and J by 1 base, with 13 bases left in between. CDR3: CASKEDRTNTEAFF. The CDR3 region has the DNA TGTGCCAGCAAAGAAGACCGCACGAACACTGAAGCTTTCTTT.

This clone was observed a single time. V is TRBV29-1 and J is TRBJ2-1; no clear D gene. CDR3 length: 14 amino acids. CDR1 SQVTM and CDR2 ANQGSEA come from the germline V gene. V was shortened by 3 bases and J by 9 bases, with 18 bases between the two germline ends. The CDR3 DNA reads TGCAGCGTTGACAGGCAGGTATCCATCGGTGAGCAGTTCTTC. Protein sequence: CSVDRQVSIGEQFF.